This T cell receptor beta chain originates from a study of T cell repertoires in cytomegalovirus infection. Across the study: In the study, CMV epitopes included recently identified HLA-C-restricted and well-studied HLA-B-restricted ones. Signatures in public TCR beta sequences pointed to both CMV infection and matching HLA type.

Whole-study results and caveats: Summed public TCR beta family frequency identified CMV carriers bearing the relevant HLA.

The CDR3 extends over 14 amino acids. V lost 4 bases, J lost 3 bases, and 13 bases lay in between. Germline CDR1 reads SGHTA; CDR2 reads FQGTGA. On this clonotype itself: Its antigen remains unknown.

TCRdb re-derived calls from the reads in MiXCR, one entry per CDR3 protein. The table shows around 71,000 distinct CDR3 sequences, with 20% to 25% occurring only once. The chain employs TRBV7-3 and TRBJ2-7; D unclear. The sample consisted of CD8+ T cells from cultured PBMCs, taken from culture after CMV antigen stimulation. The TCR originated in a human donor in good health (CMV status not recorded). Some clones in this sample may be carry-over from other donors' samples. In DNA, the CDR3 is TGTGCCAGCAGCTCGGAAAAAAGCTTCTACGAGCAGTACTTC. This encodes CASSSEKSFYEQYF.